The present TCR beta chain was sequenced within a study of cytomegalovirus exposure and HLA in healthy donors. The CDR3 is 12 amino acids. Germline CDR1 SGHNT, CDR2 YYREEE (reference sequence). Trimming took 4 bases from V and 7 from J; bases not matched to a gene: 4. Healthy bone marrow donors made up the donors. The PCR ran on 60 Vbeta and 13 Jbeta primers. Data came from immunoSEQ multiplex PCR; TCRdb stores just in-frame clones and leaves some out. Of about 130,000 clones in the sample, 75% to 85% were seen once. The chain is built from TRBV5-4 and TRBJ1-1, with TRBD1 matching 7 bases. Sequencing input: PBMCs. The origin of this receptor is a woman between 40 and 50 years old in good health and CMV-seronegative. CDR3 residues: CASSAQGFEAFF. CDR3 in DNA: TGTGCCAGCAGCGCACAGGGGTTTGAAGCTTTCTTT.